Detailed here is one TCR beta chain. Its antigen specificity is not known. The input lacks base qualities; no much larger clone sits a single base away. This entry comes from a study of shared clonotypes between healthy human individuals (dated by TCRdb to 2020 to 2022). Study-wide context: The cohort included three men and two women between 18 and 49 years of age. Per donor, leukapheresis produced somewhere between about 0.94 and 8.9 billion PBMCs. To estimate repertoire size and how much clonotypes are shared between individuals, the study performed deep sequencing of blood TCR repertoires from 4 to 6 healthy adults. Libraries were prepared and TCR repertoires were sequenced by different laboratories using diverse techniques, in order to increase sequencing depth and limit assay-specific biases. General study outcomes and caveats: The genetic and exposure-history diversity represented was limited by the small number of donors. Pairwise subsampling indicated that sequencing depth was expected to affect the degree of clonotype sharing among donors. Only blood was sampled, and tissue TCR repertoires likely differ from those in blood.

TCR CDR3 regions were amplified from genomic DNA by multiplex PCR using the deep immunoSEQ assay. Extracted genomic DNA from each cell subset was distributed evenly across all wells of several immunoSEQ 96-well plates, and each plate was treated as a replicate. For unsorted PBMC, around 330 ng genomic DNA, equal to 30,000 or so T cell genomes, was loaded into each replicate PCR. Genomic DNA from unsorted PBMC was sequenced over ten immunoSEQ deep assay plates. The purified libraries were quantified using a Qubit 3.0 fluorometer, sized with a Bioanalyzer 2100, and then quantified again using the KAPA Library Quantification kit. Each immunoSEQ 96-well plate was sequenced on its own single-read 150-cycle Illumina NextSeq 550 flow cell. The published analysis was carried out like this. Because the immunoSEQ output held only junctional sequences and lacked quality scores, the filtering could not match the filtering applied to full-length reads. Sequences were annotated with PyIR, a Python wrapper for IgBLAST v1.9, using IMGT germline references to assign V/J genes and CDR3. Reads were filtered out if the reads had weak V/J assignments (E-value above 1e-6), no CDR3, stop codons, out-of-frame junctions, or ambiguous translated residues. V3J clonotypes were defined by identical inferred V gene, J gene, and CDR3 amino acid sequence. Percentage overlap between repertoires was computed as shared unique clonotypes divided by the size of the smaller repertoire. RTK rarefaction, the Chao1 estimator, and Recon v2.1 estimates of unobserved clonotypes were used to assess repertoire richness. TCRdb retrieved this table from immuneACCESS and kept in-frame rearrangements only. Not all clones are present; in checked studies, unresolved V genes account for under half, and no reason is known for the remainder. The DNA gave D and trimming, while V, J and clone size come from that table. This sample has about 450,000 clones in its table, and roughly three quarters of those were observed once. The ten largest make up approximately 13% of the sample.

Healthy HIV-negative adults with no recently reported acute infections or vaccinations were included as donors. Only Caucasian adults living in Nashville, Tennessee, USA were represented among the donors. For unsorted samples, 70 million to 95 million PBMCs were counted, and genomic DNA was extracted using the QIAamp DNA Blood Mini kit. Blood was obtained by leukapheresis, after which PBMCs were separated by Ficoll-Histopaque density gradient centrifugation and cryopreserved in liquid nitrogen vapor phase. Material for sequencing was PBMCs. The origin of this receptor is a woman aged 40 to 50 in good health. Some clones in this sample may be carry-over from other donors' samples.

The bases are TGTGCCAGCGGGGTCACCGGGGAGCTGTTTTTT. It codes for CASGVTGELFF. The chain is encoded by TRBV9 joined to TRBJ2-2, with the D gene call left open. The germline V gene provides CDR1 SGDLS and CDR2 YYNGEE. Measured from the cysteine to the phenylalanine, the CDR3 is 11 residues long. CDR3 DNA is the only sequence kept; it has 33 bases, read in frame from the first base. V is pared back by 7 bases and J by 4 bases, with 5 bases lying between the germline termini.